This TCR beta chain originates from a study of blood T cell repertoires in COVID-19. Some clones are missing from TCRdb's copy, which holds only in-frame ones; the method was immunoSEQ multiplex PCR. Among over 150,000 clones listed, under 90% were seen once. This sequence was found in a woman of 80 years or more with acute or convalescent COVID-19. Sequencing used peripheral blood.

The CDR3 DNA is TGTGCCAGCAGTTACTCGACAGGGGAGGAAGCTTTCTTT. This gives the protein CASSYSTGEEAFF. V and J are TRBV6-5 and TRBJ1-1, with 8 bases fitting TRBD1. J lost 8 bases, V lost 0 bases, and 2 bases had no gene match. CDR3 length: 13 amino acids. Germline V gives CDR1 MNHEY, CDR2 SVGAGI.